This is a list of T cell receptor beta chains from one sample in a study of Ad26.COV2.S vaccination and SARS-CoV-2 variants. Profiled with immunoSEQ multiplex PCR; TCRdb holds only in-frame clones, not every one. The data contain 300,000 to 400,000 clones, about 90% of them singletons. Source: peripheral blood, taken in a trial of Ad26.COV2.S vaccine versus placebo. These receptors all stem from a person aged 18-65 years who received the Ad26.COV2.S COVID-19 vaccine or a placebo. Both conserved end residues are part of each CDR3. D genes are given only for firm matches. A row's size may be missing; if present it is once, few, many or a size class.

abundance	len	v_gene	d_gene	j_gene	CDR3aa	CDR3nt
NA	13	TRBV18	NA	TRBJ1-1	CASSPNGNTEAFF	TGTGCCAGCTCACCTAACGGGAACACTGAAGCTTTCTTT
NA	14	TRBV9	TRBD1	TRBJ1-1	CASSGTGTGAEAFF	TGTGCCAGCAGCGGGACAGGGACAGGGGCTGAAGCTTTCTTT
NA	16	TRBV4-2	TRBD1	TRBJ1-2	CASSQDAVDRDYGYTF	TGTGCCAGCAGCCAAGACGCGGTGGACAGGGACTATGGCTACACCTTC
NA	14	TRBV19	NA	TRBJ1-1	CATSIGQLNTEAFF	TGTGCCACCTCTATTGGACAGCTGAACACTGAAGCTTTCTTT
NA	15	TRBV28	TRBD1	TRBJ1-2	CASRATGGDGYGYTF	TGTGCCAGCAGGGCGACAGGGGGGGATGGCTATGGCTACACCTTC
NA	13	TRBV7-9	NA	TRBJ1-2	CASSLLVDYGYTF	TGTGCCAGCAGCTTGTTAGTGGACTATGGCTACACCTTC
few	13	TRBV10-1	NA	TRBJ2-3	CASSGVLTDTQYF	TGCGCCAGCAGTGGGGTTCTCACAGATACGCAGTATTTT
NA	14	TRBV28	TRBD1	TRBJ2-3	CASSSGQGPDTQYF	TGTGCCAGCAGCTCGGGACAGGGTCCAGATACGCAGTATTTT
NA	15	TRBV6-4	NA	TRBJ1-1	CASSDVRERRTEAFF	TGTGCCAGCAGTGACGTACGGGAACGGAGGACTGAAGCTTTCTTT
NA	20	TRBV12-2	NA	TRBJ2-3	CASRHRLAGPSSSPTDTQYF	TGTGCAAGTCGCCATCGATTAGCGGGCCCCTCCAGTAGCCCCACAGATACGCAGTATTTT
NA	14	TRBV6-1	NA	TRBJ2-7	CASSEWGDGYEQYF	TGTGCCAGCAGTGAATGGGGGGACGGGTACGAGCAGTACTTC
NA	13	TRBV6-5	NA	TRBJ1-5	CASTRGSNQPQHF	TGTGCCAGCACGAGGGGGAGCAATCAGCCCCAGCATTTT
NA	16	TRBV4-1	TRBD1	TRBJ1-5	CASTPGTDRVAQPQHF	TGCGCCAGCACCCCAGGGACCGACAGGGTAGCTCAGCCCCAGCATTTT
NA	16	TRBV5-6	NA	TRBJ1-1	CASSLGYRAMNTEAFF	TGTGCCAGCAGCCTTGGTTACAGGGCGATGAACACTGAAGCTTTCTTT
few	16	TRBV7-9	NA	TRBJ1-3	CASSYSGQAGGNTIYF	TGTGCCAGCAGCTATTCCGGTCAGGCCGGTGGAAACACCATATATTTT
NA	15	TRBV7-9	NA	TRBJ2-1	CASSPQESSYNEQFF	TGTGCCAGCAGCCCGCAGGAAAGCTCCTACAATGAGCAGTTCTTC
NA	13	TRBV19	NA	TRBJ1-4	CASLDRANEKLFF	TGTGCCAGCCTGGACAGAGCTAATGAAAAACTGTTTTTT
NA	14	TRBV9	TRBD1	TRBJ1-4	CASSQGGGNEKLFF	TGTGCCAGCTCGCAGGGGGGTGGTAATGAAAAACTGTTTTTT
NA	13	TRBV6-2/TRBV6-3	NA	TRBJ1-2	CASSLAPNYGYTF	TGTGCCAGCAGTTTGGCGCCTAACTATGGCTACACCTTC
NA	16	TRBV15	TRBD2	TRBJ2-3	CATSILAGMVSDTQYF	TGTGCCACCAGCATCCTAGCGGGGATGGTATCAGATACGCAGTATTTT
NA	16	TRBV15	NA	TRBJ2-1	CATSRGKAPLYNEQFF	TGTGCCACCAGCAGAGGGAAGGCCCCCCTATACAATGAGCAGTTCTTC
NA	16	TRBV7-2	NA	TRBJ2-2	CASSLAQGTNTGELFF	TGTGCCAGCAGCTTAGCGCAAGGGACCAACACCGGGGAGCTGTTTTTT
NA	17	TRBV29-1	NA	TRBJ2-1	CSVADGTTLLGYNEQFF	TGCAGCGTCGCGGACGGGACGACCCTACTAGGGTACAATGAGCAGTTCTTC
NA	15	TRBV11-3	NA	TRBJ2-1	CASSLVSQGYNEQFF	TGTGCCAGCAGCTTAGTAAGTCAGGGATACAATGAGCAGTTCTTC
NA	16	TRBV4-3	NA	TRBJ2-3	CASSQAPGSTTDTQYF	TGCGCCAGCAGCCAAGCGCCGGGTTCCACCACAGATACGCAGTATTTT
NA	16	TRBV11-2	TRBD2	TRBJ2-3	CASSLFSGGAQDTQYF	TGTGCCAGCAGCTTATTCAGCGGGGGGGCGCAAGATACGCAGTATTTT
NA	14	TRBV4-3	NA	TRBJ2-3	CASSQETRTDTQYF	TGCGCCAGCAGCCAAGAAACTAGAACAGATACGCAGTATTTT